This is a list of T cell receptor beta chains from one sample in a study of CD8 T cells in ankylosing spondylitis. TCRdb processed the 5' RACE reads anew with MiXCR; each CDR3 protein has one entry. The table includes more than 30,000 distinct CDR3 sequences, approximately 9.9% detected once. Input material: synovial fluid, either unsorted or a sorted T cell fraction (not recorded which). All receptors come from a male donor with ankylosing spondylitis. The CDR3 runs from the conserved cysteine through the conserved F or W. D genes are given only for firm matches. Only part of the rows carry a size: once, few, many, or a class if the clone is expanded.

V gene: TRBV12-3/TRBV12-4
D gene: TRBD1
clone size: -
J gene: TRBJ1-4
CDR3 protein: CASSSPNAGTAFKKLFF
CDR3 DNA: TGTGCCAGCAGTTCACCAAACGCCGGGACAGCCTTCAAAAAACTGTTTTTT

V gene: TRBV24-1
D gene: TRBD2
clone size: many
J gene: TRBJ2-4
CDR3 protein: CATSETGTRNIQYF
CDR3 DNA: TGTGCCACCAGTGAGACCGGGACTAGAAACATTCAGTACTTC

V gene: TRBV14
D gene: -
clone size: few
J gene: TRBJ2-6
CDR3 protein: CASSQDQDTFSGANVLTF
CDR3 DNA: TGTGCCAGCAGCCAAGATCAGGATACTTTTTCTGGGGCCAACGTCCTGACTTTC

V gene: TRBV11-2
D gene: TRBD2
clone size: -
J gene: TRBJ2-3
CDR3 protein: CASSLSSLAGGVDTQYF
CDR3 DNA: TGTGCCAGCAGCTTATCTTCCCTAGCGGGAGGGGTAGATACGCAGTATTTT

V gene: TRBV19
D gene: -
clone size: -
J gene: TRBJ2-3
CDR3 protein: CASSIKDGTDTQYF
CDR3 DNA: TGTGCCAGTAGTATAAAGGACGGCACAGATACGCAGTATTTT

V gene: TRBV27
D gene: TRBD2
clone size: many
J gene: TRBJ2-1
CDR3 protein: CASSLSGMSSYNEQFF
CDR3 DNA: TGTGCCAGCAGTTTAAGCGGGATGAGCTCCTACAATGAGCAGTTCTTC

V gene: TRBV5-1
D gene: -
clone size: few
J gene: TRBJ2-7
CDR3 protein: CASSVPTAYEQYF
CDR3 DNA: TGCGCCAGCAGCGTCCCCACAGCCTACGAGCAGTACTTC

V gene: TRBV28
D gene: -
clone size: -
J gene: TRBJ2-5
CDR3 protein: CASSLSKETQYF
CDR3 DNA: TGTGCCAGCAGTTTATCTAAGGAGACCCAGTACTTC

V gene: TRBV7-9
D gene: TRBD2
clone size: many
J gene: TRBJ2-7
CDR3 protein: CASSPNGLAGGEQYF
CDR3 DNA: TGTGCCAGCAGCCCTAACGGACTAGCGGGAGGCGAGCAGTACTTC

V gene: TRBV12-3/TRBV12-4
D gene: -
clone size: -
J gene: TRBJ2-2
CDR3 protein: CASTPWKRGTGELFF
CDR3 DNA: TGTGCCAGCACCCCGTGGAAACGGGGCACCGGGGAGCTGTTTTTT

V gene: TRBV6-1
D gene: TRBD1
clone size: many
J gene: TRBJ1-2
CDR3 protein: CASSEGTGGFGYTF
CDR3 DNA: TGTGCCAGCAGTGAGGGAACAGGGGGCTTTGGCTACACCTTC

V gene: TRBV20-1
D gene: TRBD2
clone size: few
J gene: TRBJ2-1
CDR3 protein: CSATRGLAGTNEQFF
CDR3 DNA: TGCAGTGCTACCCGCGGCCTAGCGGGAACGAATGAGCAGTTCTTC

V gene: TRBV27
D gene: -
clone size: few
J gene: TRBJ2-7
CDR3 protein: CASSWGELGSYEQYF
CDR3 DNA: TGTGCCAGCAGTTGGGGGGAGTTAGGCTCCTACGAGCAGTACTTC

V gene: TRBV29-1
D gene: -
clone size: many
J gene: TRBJ1-1
CDR3 protein: CSARDGLGNTEAFF
CDR3 DNA: TGCAGCGCCCGGGACGGGTTAGGGAACACTGAAGCTTTCTTT

V gene: TRBV27
D gene: -
clone size: many
J gene: TRBJ2-6
CDR3 protein: CASTSINSGANVLTF
CDR3 DNA: TGTGCCAGTACATCAATCAACTCTGGGGCCAACGTCCTGACTTTC